This TCR beta chain was obtained from a study of blood T cell repertoires in COVID-19. Study summary: The analysed material was cDNA or gDNA that came from T cells, B-cell-depleted T cells, or PBMCs.

The CDR3 spans 15 residues. The germline gives CDR1 PRHDT, CDR2 FYEKMQ (reference sequence). V was clipped by 1 base and J by 2 bases, with 9 bases between them. Patients in Seattle were enrolled during active infection, then followed longitudinally. The assay was immunoSEQ multiplex PCR, and TCRdb's table has in-frame clones only and misses some. The data hold tens of thousands of clones, with 90% observed a single time. The V gene is TRBV13, the J gene TRBJ1-3; possible D gene TRBD1, 5 bases. The sequenced sample consisted of peripheral blood. The origin of this receptor is a man aged 18 to 35 with COVID-19, enrolled during active disease. The CDR3 loop reads CASSLVGGTGNTIYF. In nucleotides, the CDR3 is TGTGCCAGCAGCTTAGTGGGGGGGACTGGAAACACCATATATTTT.